Listed below are T cell receptor beta chains from one sample, sequenced in a study of cytomegalovirus exposure and HLA in healthy donors. Some clones are missing from TCRdb's copy, which holds only in-frame ones; the method was immunoSEQ multiplex PCR. Found here are about 120,000 clones, about 80% of them singletons; the top ten hold 9.5% to 15%. Source material: PBMCs. Source of these receptors: a woman aged 40 to 55 in good health and CMV-seropositive. CDR3s include the opening cysteine and the closing phenylalanine or tryptophan. Fields, in order: D gene, J gene, clone size, V gene, CDR3 DNA, CDR3 protein. A D gene is named only where the DNA matches it firmly. Rows give clone size only sometimes, using once, few, many, or a class for an expanded clone.

-,TRBJ1-1,-,TRBV4-1,TGCGCCAGCAGCCAGCAGGGCAGGGTTGAAGCTTTCTTT,CASSQQGRVEAFF
-,TRBJ2-3,-,TRBV30,TGTGCCTGGAGTGGAACTTGGACTAGCACAGATACGCAGTATTTT,CAWSGTWTSTDTQYF
TRBD2,TRBJ2-5,few,TRBV7-8,TGTGCCAGCAGCTTAGGGGCGGGGGGGCCCAGAGAGACCCAGTACTTC,CASSLGAGGPRETQYF
TRBD2,TRBJ2-5,-,TRBV5-1,TGCGCCAGCAGCTTTCAAACTAGCGGGGGGGCCGGGCAAGAGACCCAGTACTTC,CASSFQTSGGAGQETQYF
TRBD1,TRBJ1-2,-,TRBV15,TGTGCCACCAGCAGAGCCGGGACAGGGGGCCATGGCTACACCTTC,CATSRAGTGGHGYTF
-,TRBJ1-3,-,TRBV29-1,TGCAGCGTTGATAGGCAGGGCCGAAACACCATATATTTT,CSVDRQGRNTIYF
-,TRBJ1-3,once,TRBV6-5,TGTGCCAGCAGTTACTCCCACGGGGTGAGGAACACCATATATTTT,CASSYSHGVRNTIYF
TRBD1,TRBJ2-7,-,TRBV7-8,TGTGCCAGCAGCTTAGGAGCTCCACAGGGGGTCTACGAGCAGTACTTC,CASSLGAPQGVYEQYF
TRBD1,TRBJ1-1,once,TRBV5-4,TGTGCCAGCAGCCGAGGACAGGGCACTGAAGCTTTCTTT,CASSRGQGTEAFF
TRBD1,TRBJ1-6,-,TRBV25-1,TGTGCCAGCAGTGAGTGGGGACAGGCGGCAAGTTACTCACCCCTCCACTTT,CASSEWGQAASYSPLHF
TRBD1,TRBJ2-1,few,TRBV4-1,TGCGCCAGCAGCCCCCTTGGGAGGGACAGGGGAGGTGAGCAGTTCTTC,CASSPLGRDRGGEQFF
-,TRBJ1-6,-,TRBV5-1,TGCGCCAGCAGCTTGGAGTGGGGGGTTCGAGATTCACCCCTCCACTTT,CASSLEWGVRDSPLHF
-,TRBJ1-1,once,TRBV27,TGTGCCAGCAGTGCACAGGCAATGAACACTGAAGCTTTCTTT,CASSAQAMNTEAFF
-,TRBJ1-2,few,TRBV19,TGTGCCAGTAGTCGATTATACGGTGATGGCTACACCTTC,CASSRLYGDGYTF
-,TRBJ2-3,-,TRBV4-1,TGCGCCAGCAGCGTGGCTAGGGGCGGGCAGTATTTT,CASSVARGGQYF
TRBD1,TRBJ1-1,-,TRBV6-4,TGTGCCAGCAGCCGGGACAGAAACATGAACACTGAAGCTTTCTTT,CASSRDRNMNTEAFF
TRBD1,TRBJ1-3,-,TRBV2,TGTGCCAGCAGCGAAACGCAAGGGACAGGGGGAGGTACTGGAAACACCATATATTTT,CASSETQGTGGGTGNTIYF
-,TRBJ1-3,-,TRBV5-1,TGCGCCAGCAGCTTGGGACTCTCTGGAAACACCATATATTTT,CASSLGLSGNTIYF
-,TRBJ1-5,-,TRBV2,TGTGCCAGCAGTGGCACAGGTGAGGTTCAGCCCCAGCATTTT,CASSGTGEVQPQHF
TRBD1,TRBJ2-2,-,TRBV11-2,TGTGCCAGCAGCCTCGACAGGGCGAGCACCGGGGAGCTGTTTTTT,CASSLDRASTGELFF
TRBD2,TRBJ2-3,-,TRBV5-1,TGCGCCAGCAGCATCGGACTAGCGGGGTTCACAGATACGCAGTATTTT,CASSIGLAGFTDTQYF
TRBD1,TRBJ2-6,once,TRBV15,TGTGCCACCAGCAGAGATATAAGTGGACAGGGGAGGCTGAACTCTGGGGCCAACGTCCTGACTTTC,CATSRDISGQGRLNSGANVLTF
-,TRBJ2-5,once,TRBV30,TGTGCCTGGACTGGATTAGCTCAAGGGACCCAGTACTTC,CAWTGLAQGTQYF
-,TRBJ1-3,once,TRBV11-2,TGTGCCAGCAGTGCGAGGCAGACTAACACCATATATTTT,CASSARQTNTIYF
TRBD2,TRBJ2-1,-,TRBV4-1,TGCGCCAGCAGCCCCTTTAGCCCAGCTTTCGGGACTAACAATGAGCAGTTCTTC,CASSPFSPAFGTNNEQFF
TRBD1,TRBJ2-7,once,TRBV10-2,TGCGCCAGCAGTGACCCCGGGGGGGACAGGGGGAGCTACGAGCAGTACTTC,CASSDPGGDRGSYEQYF
-,TRBJ1-1,-,TRBV6-1,TGTGCCAGCAGGATGACAGGGAACACTGAAGCTTTCTTT,CASRMTGNTEAFF
-,TRBJ2-6,-,TRBV5-6,TGTGCCAGCAGCTCCGTTCGTTCCTCTGGGGCCAACGTCCTGACTTTC,CASSSVRSSGANVLTF